The 26 T cell receptor beta chains in this list originate from one sample, sequenced in a study of T cells in localized non-small cell lung cancer. Profiling relied on immunoSEQ multiplex PCR, and the TCRdb table lists in-frame clones only, not all of them. The sample has hundreds of clones; about a fifth are singletons. The sample in question was lung tumor tissue, obtained before any cancer treatment. Every receptor here comes from a man aged 40-75 years with stage I squamous cell lung carcinoma.

This clone turned up a few times. V is TRBV30 and J is TRBJ2-2, with D perhaps assigned TRBD1 or TRBD2 (6 bases each). Germline V CDR1 and CDR2: GTSNPN, SVGIG (reference sequence). Trimming stripped 2 bases from V and 0 bases from J, with 13 bases between. The CDR3 covers 16 residues. The CDR3 bases are TGTGCCTGGAGTAGGAGGGGGACGACGAACACCGGGGAGCTGTTTTTT. Amino acid sequence: CAWSRRGTTNTGELFF. The full variable domain, its missing parts supplied by reference TRBV30 and TRBJ2-2, is SQTIHQWPATLVQPVGSPLSLECTVEGTSNPNLYWYRQAAGRGLQLLFYSVGIGQISSEVPQNLSASRPQDRQFILSSKKLLLSDSGFYLCAWSRRGTTNTGELFFGEGSRLTVL.

The rearrangement links TRBV18 to TRBJ2-3; the match to TRBD2 covers 11 bases. The CDR3 is 16 amino acids. V shed 4 bases and J 4 bases; nucleotides not matched to a gene: 7. Germline-derived CDR1 and CDR2 are KGHSH and LQKENI. The CDR3 reads CASSLLTSGVSDTQYF. In DNA form, the CDR3 reads TGTGCCAGCTCACTGCTGACTAGCGGGGTCTCAGATACGCAGTATTTT.

This clone showed up just a few times. This chain connects TRBV30 to TRBJ2-3; possible D gene TRBD2, 6 bases. The V gene's germline CDR1 is GTSNPN and CDR2 SVGIG (reference sequence). The V gene lost 3 bases and the J gene lost 0 bases, with 7 bases spanning the gap. CDR3 length: 13 amino acids. The CDR3 loop reads CAWRLASTDTQYF. CDR3 nucleotide sequence: TGTGCCTGGAGACTAGCCAGCACAGATACGCAGTATTTT.

This clone was picked up a small number of times. The V and J genes are TRBV11-3 and TRBJ2-7; the match to TRBD2 covers 10 bases. This CDR3 contains 16 residues. Germline V gene data show CDR1 as SGHNT and CDR2 as YENEEA. J lost 1 base, V lost 2 bases, and 5 bases had no gene match. Written as DNA, the CDR3 is TGTGCCAGCAGCTTAATTATAGCGGGGGGTTCCTACGAGCAGTACTTC. Protein sequence: CASSLIIAGGSYEQYF. The variable domain in full, with the rest retrieved from reference TRBV11-3 and TRBJ2-7, is EAGVVQSPRYKIIEKKQPVAFWCNPISGHNTLYWYLQNLGQGPELLIRYENEEAVDDSQLPKDRFSAERLKGVDSTLKIQPAELGDSAVYLCASSLIIAGGSYEQYFGPGTRLTVT.

In nucleotides, the CDR3 is TGCGCCAGCAGCTTGGCACAGGTCGTGGACGGCTACACCTTC. The encoded protein is CASSLAQVVDGYTF. The chain recombines TRBV5-1 with TRBJ1-2; perhaps TRBD1 as D (5 bases). Germline V gene sequence: CDR1 SGHRS, CDR2 YFSETQ. This CDR3 is 14 amino acids long. V was shortened by 0 bases and J by 8 bases, with 14 bases between the two germline ends.

The chain's CDR3 is CASRGSGGLYEQYF. The CDR3 DNA reads TGTGCCAGCAGGGGGTCAGGGGGCTTGTACGAGCAGTACTTC. V is TRBV14 and J is TRBJ2-7; 8 nucleotides line up with TRBD1. The V gene's germline CDR1 is SGHDN and CDR2 FVKESK. V lost 6 bases to trimming and J lost 4 bases; unmatched junction nucleotides: 8. The CDR3 is made up of 14 amino acids.

This clone has just a few counts. V and J are TRBV28 and TRBJ1-2, with D unresolved. Germline lookup yields CDR1 MDHEN and CDR2 SYDVKM. The CDR3 loop spans 13 amino acids. With 3 bases removed from V and 7 bases from J, the gap between germline ends came to 12 bases. CDR3 sequence (DNA): TGTGCCAGCAGTTTGACGGCCTTGGGTGGCTACACCTTC. Translation: CASSLTALGGYTF.

The sample holds a few counts of this clone. This chain joins TRBV5-1 and TRBJ2-3, with 10 bases matching TRBD2. CDR3 length: 15 amino acids. V trimming: 5 bases; J trimming: 0 bases; junction bases outside the gene matches: 3. Germline loops: CDR1 SGHRS, CDR2 YFSETQ. CDR3 loop: CASSIAGGSTDTQYF. The CDR3 DNA is TGCGCCAGCAGTATAGCGGGGGGCAGCACAGATACGCAGTATTTT. Based on the CDR3 plus reference TRBV5-1 and TRBJ2-3, the full variable domain is KAGVTQTPRYLIKTRGQQVTLSCSPISGHRSVSWYQQTPGQGLQFLFEYFSETQRNKGNFPGRFSGRQFSNSRSEMNVSTLELGDSALYLCASSIAGGSTDTQYFGPGTRLTVL.

The chain carries TRBV5-1 and TRBJ1-1; TRBD1 is a possible D gene (5 bases). Germline CDR1 SGHRS, CDR2 YFSETQ. Trimming stripped 4 bases from V and 1 base from J, with 14 bases between. This CDR3 has 15 amino acids. The DNA of the CDR3 is TGCGCCAGCAGCCACTTGGGACGAGGGAACACTGAAGCTTTCTTT. This gives the protein CASSHLGRGNTEAFF.

This clone has just a few counts. The chain recombines TRBV9 with TRBJ2-1; 7 bases agree with TRBD1. CDR1 SGDLS and CDR2 YYNGEE come from the germline V gene. The CDR3 runs 19 residues. The junction had 17 bases not matched to a gene; V was cut back by 5 bases and J by 0 bases. The CDR3 protein is CASRKGSGTVISSYNEQFF. In DNA form, the CDR3 reads TGTGCCAGCAGAAAGGGATCCGGGACAGTCATTAGCTCCTACAATGAGCAGTTCTTC.

This clone came up a few times. The J gene is TRBJ2-1, the V gene TRBV11-3; D could derive from TRBD1 or TRBD2 (5 bases each). Germline-derived CDR1 and CDR2 are SGHNT and YENEEA. The CDR3 runs to 14 residues. Trimming removed 4 bases from V and 5 bases from J, with 12 bases in between. DNA of the CDR3: TGTGCCAGCAGCTCGGACGTGGGGGACAATGAGCAGTTCTTC. Its protein product is CASSSDVGDNEQFF.

The V and J genes are TRBV18 and TRBJ2-6; 11 bases agree with TRBD1. The J segment lost 0 bases and the V segment lost 5 bases, leaving 12 bases of the junction unmatched. Germline V gene lookup returns CDR1 KGHSH and CDR2 LQKENI. The CDR3 covers 20 residues. CDR3 DNA sequence: TGTGCCAGCTCATTGACCGGGACAGGGGGGCCCATCTCTGGGGCCAACGTCCTGACTTTC. Amino acid sequence: CASSLTGTGGPISGANVLTF.

This clone was counted only a few times. The chain recombines TRBV2 with TRBJ2-3; 7 positions agree with TRBD2. Looked up from germline, CDR1 is SNHLY and CDR2 is FYNNEI. The CDR3 extends over 15 amino acids. Unmatched junction bases numbered 7, after V lost 7 bases and J lost 0 bases. Written as DNA, the CDR3 is TGTGCCAGCAATCCGGGGCGGGGGAGCACAGATACGCAGTATTTT. This codes for CASNPGRGSTDTQYF. The full variable domain, rest sourced from reference TRBV2 and TRBJ2-3, is EPEVTQTPSHQVTQMGQEVILRCVPISNHLYFYWYRQILGQKVEFLVSFYNNEISEKSEIFDDQFSVERPDGSNFTLKIRSTKLEDSAMYFCASNPGRGSTDTQYFGPGTRLTVL.

This chain connects TRBV5-1 to TRBJ2-5; tentatively, D is TRBD1 (6 bases). Germline V CDR1 and CDR2: SGHRS, YFSETQ. V was pared by 2 bases and J by 2 bases, with 16 bases between. The length of the CDR3 is 16 residues. The CDR3 DNA follows: TGCGCCAGCAGCTTTAGTTCACAGGGTTCGCAAGAGACCCAGTACTTC. Translation gives CASSFSSQGSQETQYF.

The V call is TRBV11-3, the J call TRBJ2-3; D is ambiguous. Germline loops: CDR1 SGHNT, CDR2 YENEEA. The germline V and J ends were trimmed by 5 bases and 0 bases, with 12 bases remaining between them. The CDR3 sequence is 15 residues long. The CDR3 region is CASSPGLISTDTQYF. For the CDR3, the DNA is TGTGCCAGCAGCCCCGGCCTTATTAGCACAGATACGCAGTATTTT.

The J gene is TRBJ2-3, the V gene TRBV15, with TRBD2 matching over 7 bases. The CDR3 covers 14 residues. Trimming removed 3 bases from V and 3 bases from J; junction bases left unmatched: 3. Per the germline V gene, CDR1 is LNHNV and CDR2 is YYDKDF (reference sequence). CDR3 in DNA: TGTGCCACCAGCAGGGGAGGGAATACAGATACGCAGTATTTT. It codes for CATSRGGNTDTQYF.

This chain connects TRBV5-1 to TRBJ1-2, with D possibly being TRBD1 (5 bases). In germline, CDR1 is SGHRS, CDR2 YFSETQ. V lost 4 bases and J 0 bases, leaving 10 bases between the germline ends. This CDR3 contains 14 residues. CDR3 nucleotide sequence: TGCGCCAGCAGCCCCGACAGTTCTAACTATGGCTACACCTTC. This sequence encodes CASSPDSSNYGYTF.

The chain has TRBV11-3 and TRBJ1-4, with TRBD1 identical over 7 bases. The CDR3 contains 15 residues. V was clipped by 3 bases and J by 6 bases; unmatched bases: 7. Germline loops: CDR1 SGHNT, CDR2 YENEEA. The CDR3 nucleotides read TGTGCCAGCAGCTTGGGAGGCAGGGGGGATGAAAAACTGTTTTTT. It translates to CASSLGGRGDEKLFF.

This clone was recorded a few times. The CDR3 protein is CASSEPGQSYEQYF. In DNA form, the CDR3 reads TGCGCCAGCAGTGAGCCGGGACAGTCCTACGAGCAGTACTTC. This chain joins TRBV10-2 and TRBJ2-7; 7 bases map to TRBD1. Germline V gene data show CDR1 as WSHSY and CDR2 as SAAADI. The CDR3 runs to 14 residues. The V segment lost 2 bases and the J segment 1 base; nucleotides outside the gene matches: 2.

By its share, this clone is medium-sized. The chain links TRBV6-8 to TRBJ1-2, with D unresolved. This CDR3 has 15 residues. Germline values: CDR1 MNHGY, CDR2 SAAAGT. The V end lost 0 bases, the J end lost 5 bases, and 13 bases lay between the germline ends. Written as DNA, the CDR3 is TGTGCCAGCAGTTACTCGACGGAGGGAGGGTATGGCTACACCTTC. It yields the protein CASSYSTEGGYGYTF.

Concerning this clone itself: An end of the junction differs from the germline gene, which may be a read error. Owing to an unread or ambiguous base, the encoded residue is reported as X. The rearrangement joins TRBV6-8 to TRBJ1-4; D may be TRBD1 (6 bases). This CDR3 has 14 amino acids. Germline-derived CDR1 and CDR2 are MNHGY and SAAAGT. DNA for the CDR3: TGTGCCARCAGTTTTTGGGGGCGCGAGGAAAAACTGTTTTTT. The encoded protein is CAXSFWGREEKLFF.

The rearrangement joins TRBV19 to TRBJ2-7, with TRBD1 identical over 9 bases. From germline, CDR1 is LNHDA and CDR2 SQIVND (reference sequence). CDR3 length: 16 residues. Trimming removed 5 bases from V and 2 bases from J; junction bases left unmatched: 10. Here the CDR3 DNA reads TGTGCCAGTAGTGGCCTGGACAGGGGAGTTACCTACGAGCAGTACTTC. It yields the protein CASSGLDRGVTYEQYF. The whole variable domain, remainder taken from reference TRBV19 and TRBJ2-7, is DGGITQSPKYLFRKEGQNVTLSCEQNLNHDAMYWYRQDPGQGLRLIYYSQIVNDFQKGDIAEGYSVSREKKESFPLTVTSAQKNPTAFYLCASSGLDRGVTYEQYFGPGTRLTVT.

This clone was detected a few times. The chain is built from TRBV6-8 and TRBJ1-1; a possible D gene is TRBD1 (6 bases). Trimming took off 6 bases at V and 8 bases at J, with 25 bases between the two ends. The CDR3 is 16 residues long. The germline gives CDR1 MNHGY, CDR2 SAAAGT. The CDR3 reads CASRETGTHRSQEAFF. The CDR3, as DNA: TGTGCCAGCAGAGAGACCGGGACACACCGATCCCAAGAAGCTTTCTTT.

The chain couples TRBV18 to TRBJ2-3; D is ambiguous. V gave up 3 bases and J gave up 0 bases, with 7 bases separating them. This CDR3 has 14 residues. Germline CDR1 KGHSH, CDR2 LQKENI. Here the CDR3 reads CASSPITSTDTQYF. CDR3 coding DNA: TGTGCCAGCTCACCGATAACTAGCACAGATACGCAGTATTTT.

This chain connects TRBV11-3 to TRBJ1-4; 9 bases agree with TRBD1. There are 14 residues in the CDR3. Germline V lookup: CDR1 SGHNT, CDR2 YENEEA. V shed 5 bases and J 5 bases; nucleotides not matched to a gene: 3. The CDR3 DNA sequence: TGTGCCAGCAGCCCAGGGACAGGGAATGAAAAACTGTTTTTT. Translation gives CASSPGTGNEKLFF.

The table lists this clone with a few counts. This chain links TRBV11-3 with TRBJ1-1; 10 bases agree with TRBD1. Per the germline V gene, CDR1 is SGHNT and CDR2 is YENEEA. Trimming at V came to 5 bases and at J to 6 bases, leaving 9 bases not matched to a gene. The CDR3 is 15 amino acids. The CDR3 loop reads CASSPWGQGISEAFF. CDR3 coding DNA: TGTGCCAGCAGCCCCTGGGGACAGGGGATCTCTGAAGCTTTCTTT.